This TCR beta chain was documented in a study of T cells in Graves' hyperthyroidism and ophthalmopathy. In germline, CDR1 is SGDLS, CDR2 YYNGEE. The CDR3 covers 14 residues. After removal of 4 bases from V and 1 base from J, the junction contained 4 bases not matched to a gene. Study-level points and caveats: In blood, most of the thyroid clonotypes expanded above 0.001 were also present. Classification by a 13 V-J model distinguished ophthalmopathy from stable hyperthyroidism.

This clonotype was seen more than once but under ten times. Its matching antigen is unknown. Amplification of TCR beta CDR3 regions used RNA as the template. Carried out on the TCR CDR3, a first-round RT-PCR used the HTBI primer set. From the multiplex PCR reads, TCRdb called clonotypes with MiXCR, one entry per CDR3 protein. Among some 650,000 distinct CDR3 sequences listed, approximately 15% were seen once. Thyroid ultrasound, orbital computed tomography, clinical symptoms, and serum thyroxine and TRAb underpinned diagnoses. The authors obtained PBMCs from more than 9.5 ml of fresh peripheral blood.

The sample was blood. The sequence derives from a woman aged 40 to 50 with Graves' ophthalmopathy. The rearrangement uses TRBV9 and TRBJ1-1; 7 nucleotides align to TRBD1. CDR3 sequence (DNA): TGTGCCAGCAGCAGACAGGGAAGGAACACTGAAGCTTTCTTT. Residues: CASSRQGRNTEAFF.